One sample yielded the 7 T cell receptor beta chains listed below, sequenced in a study of T cell responses to AZD1222 COVID-19 vaccine. Generated by immunoSEQ multiplex PCR, the TCRdb table keeps only in-frame clones and is missing some. The sample has more than 50,000 clones, 70% to 90% seen once. The sample here was peripheral blood, taken on day 0 of AZD1222 vaccination. These receptor sequences come from an adult in good health.

V and J are TRBV5-1 and TRBJ2-7; TRBD2 matches 7 bases. V shed 4 bases, J shed 3 bases, and the junction held 4 bases outside the gene matches. The germline V gene has CDR1 SGHRS and CDR2 YFSETQ. The CDR3 runs to 13 residues. The CDR3 nucleotides are TGCGCCAGCAGCCCGGGGGACTACTACGAGCAGTACTTC. Its protein product is CASSPGDYYEQYF.

The rearrangement links TRBV28 to TRBJ1-1, with unresolved D. CDR1 and CDR2 (germline): MDHEN, SYDVKM. V was shortened by 7 bases and J by 4 bases, with 7 bases between the two germline ends. The CDR3 runs to 11 residues. CDR3 nucleotide sequence: TGTGCCAGCAAGGTCCCCACTGAAGCTTTCTTT. This translates into CASKVPTEAFF.

The chain joins TRBV5-1 to TRBJ2-3, with D perhaps assigned TRBD1 or TRBD2 (5 bases each). Germline CDR1 is SGHRS and CDR2 is YFSETQ. Trimming removed 4 bases from V and 5 bases from J, with 14 bases in between. This CDR3 contains 14 residues. The CDR3 coding sequence is TGCGCCAGCAGCCTAGCCCCTGGGGGAGATACGCAGTATTTT. Its protein is CASSLAPGGDTQYF.

The rearrangement links TRBV7-6 to TRBJ1-3; 7 bases match TRBD1. Germline V gives CDR1 SGHVS, CDR2 FNYEAQ. Trimming removed 1 base from V and 0 bases from J; junction bases left unmatched: 9. There are 18 residues in the CDR3. The CDR3 nucleotides read TGTGCCAGCAGCTTAGGGCCTGGCAGGGGGGACTCTGGAAACACCATATATTTT. It yields the protein CASSLGPGRGDSGNTIYF.

The chain is built from TRBV6-6 and TRBJ2-3; TRBD1 aligns across 8 bases. With 6 bases clipped from V and 3 bases from J, the junction kept 8 bases outside the gene matches. This CDR3 is built from 15 residues. Per germline, CDR1 MNHNY and CDR2 SVGAGI (reference sequence). CDR3 loop: CASSPKDRVTDTQYF. CDR3 nucleotides: TGTGCCAGCAGCCCTAAGGACAGGGTTACAGATACGCAGTATTTT.

This clone was recorded once. The chain carries TRBV7-8 and TRBJ2-1; 7 positions agree with TRBD2. Germline CDR1 is SGHVS and CDR2 is FQNEAQ. This CDR3 spans 16 amino acids. V dropped 8 bases and J dropped 8; count of bases not matched to a gene: 18. This chain's CDR3 is CASRPGLGIYSDEQFF. The CDR3 DNA reads TGTGCCAGCCGGCCAGGACTAGGCATTTACTCGGATGAGCAGTTCTTC.

The gene calls are TRBV19 and TRBJ1-5; D unclear. There are 16 residues in the CDR3. Trimming shortened V by 2 bases and J by 2 bases, and 13 bases separated the two germline ends. From germline, CDR1 is LNHDA and CDR2 SQIVND (reference sequence). The CDR3 DNA follows: TGTGCCAGTAGTATATCTGGAGACGGGGGCAATCAGCCCCAGCATTTT. It codes for CASSISGDGGNQPQHF.